Each of the 25 T cell receptor beta chains below was sequenced from the same sample in a study of monozygotic twins with cystic fibrosis. Profiled with immunoSEQ multiplex PCR; TCRdb holds only in-frame clones, not every one. This table has over 14,000 clones, 85% appearing once. The sequencing sample was made of blood. Every receptor here comes from a boy aged 10-17 years with cystic fibrosis.

This chain connects TRBV10-2 to TRBJ2-7; no clear D gene. CDR3 length: 14 amino acids. V was clipped by 4 bases and J by 4 bases, with 14 bases between them. Germline CDR1 and CDR2: WSHSY and SAAADI. CDR3 region: CASSVSGSRYEQYF. CDR3 nucleotide sequence: TGCGCCAGCAGTGTCTCCGGCTCCCGATACGAGCAGTACTTC.

The V call is TRBV27, the J call TRBJ1-1, with D possibly TRBD1 on 5 matching bases. CDR1 MNHEY and CDR2 SMNVEV come from the germline V gene (reference sequence). V lost 8 bases and J lost 1, with 17 bases in between. CDR3 size: 15 residues. CDR3: CASGRTGLTNTEAFF. CDR3 DNA: TGTGCCAGCGGCCGTACGGGACTCACGAACACTGAAGCTTTCTTT.

The chain links TRBV5-1 to TRBJ1-2, with 7 bases matching TRBD1. This CDR3 has 13 amino acids. Trimming at V came to 1 base and at J to 3 bases, leaving 0 bases not matched to a gene. The germline CDR1 and CDR2 sequences are SGHRS and YFSETQ. As DNA, the CDR3 is TGCGCCAGCAGCTTGACAGGGGACTATGGCTACACCTTC. This encodes CASSLTGDYGYTF.

The rearrangement uses TRBV5-1 and TRBJ1-5; TRBD1 is a possible D gene (6 bases). The germline gives CDR1 SGHRS, CDR2 YFSETQ. The V and J ends lost 0 bases and 2 bases respectively, with 9 bases between them. The CDR3 runs 15 residues. The CDR3 region has the DNA TGCGCCAGCAGCTTGGTGGCAGGGGGCAATCAGCCCCAGCATTTT. This gives the protein CASSLVAGGNQPQHF.

The J gene is TRBJ1-1, the V gene TRBV18, with D perhaps matching TRBD1 (6 bases). Deletions cut 2 bases from V and 0 bases from J, with 7 bases between. This CDR3 is 14 amino acids long. CDR1 is KGHSH and CDR2 is LQKENI in the germline V gene. CDR3: CASSPRGMNTEAFF. CDR3 DNA sequence: TGTGCCAGCTCACCAAGGGGGATGAACACTGAAGCTTTCTTT.

The chain employs TRBV5-6 and TRBJ1-4; D is unresolved. CDR3 length: 14 amino acids. Germline V gives CDR1 SGHDT, CDR2 YYEEEE. V was cut by 0 bases and J by 5 bases, with 8 bases left in between. CDR3 region: CASSLEGLNEKLFF. The CDR3 DNA follows: TGTGCCAGCAGCTTGGAAGGGTTAAATGAAAAACTGTTTTTT.

The J gene is TRBJ1-4, the V gene TRBV30, with D unresolved. The V gene's germline CDR1 is GTSNPN and CDR2 SVGIG (reference sequence). V shed 0 bases and J shed 4 bases, with 6 bases lying between them. This CDR3 is 13 amino acids long. The CDR3 DNA sequence: TGTGCCTGGAGTGTCCGGGTTAATGAAAAACTGTTTTTT. Translating it yields CAWSVRVNEKLFF.

This sequence joins TRBV5-4 and TRBJ2-5; 8 bases line up with TRBD2. CDR1 is SGHNT, CDR2 YYREEE, per germline (reference sequence). The CDR3 length is 16 residues. Losses at the gene ends were 0 bases for V and 5 bases for J; bases not matched to a gene: 9. CDR3 nucleotide sequence: TGTGCCAGCAGCTTGGGCGGGAGGACATACCGGGAGACCCAGTACTTC. Its protein product is CASSLGGRTYRETQYF.

The chain joins TRBV30 to TRBJ2-1; the D gene is possibly TRBD2 (5 bases). The CDR3 runs to 14 residues. Trimming pared 2 bases from V and 12 bases from J, leaving 20 bases between. Germline assignment: CDR1 GTSNPN and CDR2 SVGIG (reference sequence). CDR3 in amino acids: CAWSNSVRTMRQFF. As DNA, the CDR3 is TGTGCCTGGAGTAATAGCGTACGTACAATGAGGCAGTTCTTC. Drawing the rest from reference TRBV30 and TRBJ2-1, the complete variable domain is SQTIHQWPATLVQPVGSPLSLECTVEGTSNPNLYWYRQAAGRGLQLLFYSVGIGQISSEVPQNLSASRPQDRQFILSSKKLLLSDSGFYLCAWSNSVRTMRQFFGPGTRLTVL.

The chain links TRBV19 to TRBJ1-1; D remains ambiguous. The V gene lost 6 bases and the J gene lost 3 bases, with 20 bases spanning the gap. This CDR3 is 16 amino acids long. Germline V gene data show CDR1 as LNHDA and CDR2 as SQIVND (reference sequence). Here the CDR3 reads CASRRDWRRKDTEAFF. The CDR3 DNA is TGTGCCAGTAGGCGGGATTGGCGACGAAAGGACACTGAAGCTTTCTTT.

The chain couples TRBV11-3 to TRBJ2-7, with D perhaps matching TRBD1 (5 bases). The CDR3 loop spans 14 amino acids. V was pared by 5 bases and J by 5 bases, with 16 bases between. Germline V gene sequence: CDR1 SGHNT, CDR2 YENEEA. The CDR3 loop is CASSPLAGSDEQYF. For the CDR3, the DNA is TGTGCCAGCAGCCCCCTGGCAGGGTCGGACGAGCAGTACTTC.

V and J are TRBV11-2 and TRBJ2-7; the D is unclear. The CDR3 extends over 13 amino acids. Trimming took off 1 base at V and 0 bases at J, with 4 bases between the two ends. Germline CDR1 is SGHAT and CDR2 is FQNNGV. The CDR3 sequence: CASSLGTSYEQYF. CDR3 bases: TGTGCCAGCAGCTTAGGGACCTCCTACGAGCAGTACTTC.

The genes are TRBV5-4 and TRBJ2-7; D is unresolved. Germline V gives CDR1 SGHNT, CDR2 YYREEE (reference sequence). This CDR3 is 13 amino acids long. Trimming took 0 bases from V and 1 from J, leaving 5 bases between them. The chain's CDR3 is CASSLVGSYEQYF. CDR3 nucleotide sequence: TGTGCCAGCAGCTTGGTGGGGTCCTACGAGCAGTACTTC.

The genes are TRBV18 and TRBJ2-7; 8 bases fit TRBD1. The CDR3 is 14 amino acids. CDR1 KGHSH and CDR2 LQKENI come from the germline V gene. The V gene end was trimmed by 6 bases and the J gene end by 4 bases; junction bases not matched to a gene: 8. CDR3 residues: CASSRGDRGYEQYF. In DNA, the CDR3 is TGTGCCAGCTCGCGGGGCGACAGGGGATACGAGCAGTACTTC.

This rearrangement joins TRBV28 to TRBJ2-7, with 9 bases lining up with TRBD1. CDR1 MDHEN and CDR2 SYDVKM come from the germline V gene. The J segment lost 4 bases and the V segment lost 5 bases, leaving 12 bases of the junction unmatched. The CDR3 runs to 16 residues. CDR3 region: CASSLKRGQGRYEQYF. The CDR3 region has the DNA TGTGCCAGCAGTCTAAAAAGGGGACAGGGTAGGTACGAGCAGTACTTC.

The J gene is TRBJ2-5, the V gene TRBV5-8; TRBD1 aligns across 9 bases. The J segment lost 5 bases and the V segment lost 5 bases, leaving 7 bases of the junction unmatched. There are 14 residues in the CDR3. The germline CDR1 and CDR2 sequences are SGHTS and YDEGEE. The CDR3 sequence is CASRQQGAGETQYF. In DNA form, the CDR3 reads TGTGCCAGCAGACAACAGGGGGCCGGGGAGACCCAGTACTTC.

The chain employs TRBV6-5 and TRBJ2-3, with 13 bases fitting TRBD2. With 2 bases clipped from V and 7 bases from J, the junction kept 6 bases outside the gene matches. The CDR3 runs 16 residues. Germline V gives CDR1 MNHEY, CDR2 SVGAGI. In nucleotides, the CDR3 is TGTGCCAGCAGTTACGAAGGGACTAGCGGGACCTATACGCAGTATTTT. Encoded protein: CASSYEGTSGTYTQYF.

The rearrangement links TRBV6-5 to TRBJ2-7; 11 bases are shared with TRBD1. The CDR3 extends over 14 amino acids. CDR1 MNHEY and CDR2 SVGAGI come from the germline V gene. V shed 5 bases and J 6 bases; nucleotides not matched to a gene: 6. The CDR3 spells CASSKTGTGGEQYF. CDR3 sequence (DNA): TGTGCCAGCAGTAAAACCGGGACAGGGGGCGAGCAGTACTTC.

The chain joins TRBV2 to TRBJ2-7; D is perhaps TRBD1 (5 bases). Germline V gene sequence: CDR1 SNHLY, CDR2 FYNNEI. With 5 bases removed from V and 4 bases from J, the gap between germline ends came to 15 bases. This CDR3 has 14 residues. The CDR3 spells CASSRSLQVYEQYF. CDR3 in DNA: TGTGCCAGCAGTAGAAGCCTACAGGTTTACGAGCAGTACTTC.

The DNA for the CDR3 is TGTGCCAGCAGCTTAGAGCTAGGCCGATCTGGGAATGAGCAGTTCTTC. It encodes CASSLELGRSGNEQFF. The chain couples TRBV7-9 to TRBJ2-1, with D hard to call. V lost 1 base and J 7 bases, leaving 17 bases between the germline ends. Per germline, CDR1 SEHNR and CDR2 FQNEAQ (reference sequence). The CDR3 covers 16 residues.

This chain links TRBV7-3 with TRBJ2-2; no clear D gene. This CDR3 comprises 17 residues. V was trimmed by 4 bases and J by 7 bases, leaving 22 bases between them. Germline V gene sequence: CDR1 SGHTA, CDR2 FQGTGA. The CDR3 nucleotides read TGTGCCAGCAGCTCTACTCGCTCGGTGGGCGCGATCGGGGAGCTGTTTTTT. This translates into CASSSTRSVGAIGELFF.

This clone has only a few counts. The V gene is TRBV2, the J gene TRBJ1-1; TRBD1 matches 7 bases. CDR3 length: 13 amino acids. Looked up from germline, CDR1 is SNHLY and CDR2 is FYNNEI. Unmatched junction bases numbered 4, after V lost 6 bases and J lost 3 bases. The DNA of the CDR3 is TGTGCCAGCAGAGGGACAGTCTACACTGAAGCTTTCTTT. It is translated as CASRGTVYTEAFF.

As DNA, the CDR3 is TGTGCCAGCAGTAATCTTGGCGACACTGAAGCTTTCTTT. Amino acid sequence: CASSNLGDTEAFF. The chain joins TRBV28 to TRBJ1-1, with unresolved D. The CDR3 runs 13 residues. V was shortened by 5 bases and J by 3 bases, with 10 bases between the two germline ends. Germline V CDR1 and CDR2: MDHEN, SYDVKM.

The V gene is TRBV11-1, the J gene TRBJ1-2; D not resolved. Germline lookup yields CDR1 SGHAT and CDR2 FQDESV (reference sequence). The CDR3 is made up of 15 amino acids. V was trimmed by 2 bases and J by 8 bases, leaving 18 bases between them. The CDR3 protein is CASSLRFGEKGGYTF. The DNA of the CDR3 is TGTGCCAGCAGCTTAAGATTCGGGGAAAAAGGCGGCTACACCTTC.

Concerning this clone: The junction and the germline gene differ at one end; a read error may be behind it. This chain connects TRBV5-6 to TRBJ1-1; 8 bases fit TRBD1. The CDR3 runs 15 residues. Germline V CDR1 and CDR2: SGHDT, YYEEEE. CDR3 loop: CASSLEWTGNPEAFF. DNA of the CDR3: TGTGCCAGCAGCTTGGAATGGACAGGGAACCCTGAAGCTTTCTTT.